The 3 T cell receptor beta chains given below trace back to one sample, sequenced in a study of CD8+CD57+ T cells in acquired aplastic anemia. CDR3 and TCR beta VDJ profiling relied on genomic DNA as the template. TCRdb redid the calling of the reads with MiXCR, one entry per CDR3 protein. This table has 400,000 to 450,000 distinct CDR3 sequences, 55% to 75% appearing once. Sequences were obtained from sorted CD4+, CD8+, or CD8+CD57+ T cells (not recorded which) from PBMCs. The receptors originated from a human donor in good health, serving as a control.

Concerning this clonotype: Likely a read error: the CDR3 ends without its conserved phenylalanine or tryptophan. Because the CDR3's place on the DNA is in doubt, the DNA is left out and the CDR3 is given as listed by TCRdb. V gene TRBV2 combines with J gene TRBJ1-1; the D call of TRBD1 is as the table states it, not checked on the DNA. Germline V lookup: CDR1 SNHLY, CDR2 FYNNEI. The CDR3 comprises 16 residues, both ends counted. CDR3: CASSVDRFGEKLFFVS.

This clonotype was seen repeatedly, ten times or more. This chain joins TRBV7-2 and TRBJ1-1; maybe TRBD1 (6 bases). Germline V lookup: CDR1 SGHTA, CDR2 FQGNSA. This CDR3 contains 12 residues. V was clipped by 0 bases and J by 10 bases, with 9 bases between them. This CDR3 reads CASSLAGGSAFF. In DNA, the CDR3 is TGTGCCAGCAGCTTAGCAGGGGGATCAGCTTTCTTT.

This clonotype was seen at least ten times. The rearrangement uses TRBV7-2 and TRBJ1-2, with 10 bases identical to TRBD1. This CDR3 spans 13 amino acids. With 5 bases clipped from V and 7 bases from J, the junction kept 4 bases outside the gene matches. The germline V gene encodes CDR1 SGHTA and CDR2 FQGNSA. CDR3 region: CASSLTGGRGYTF. The CDR3 bases are TGTGCCAGCAGCCTGACAGGGGGCCGTGGCTACACCTTC. Drawing the rest from reference TRBV7-2 and TRBJ1-2, the complete variable domain is GAGVSQSPSNKVTEKGKDVELRCDPISGHTALYWYRQSLGQGLEFLIYFQGNSAPDKSGLPSDRFSAERTGGSVSTLTIQRTQQEDSAVYLCASSLTGGRGYTFGSGTRLTVV.